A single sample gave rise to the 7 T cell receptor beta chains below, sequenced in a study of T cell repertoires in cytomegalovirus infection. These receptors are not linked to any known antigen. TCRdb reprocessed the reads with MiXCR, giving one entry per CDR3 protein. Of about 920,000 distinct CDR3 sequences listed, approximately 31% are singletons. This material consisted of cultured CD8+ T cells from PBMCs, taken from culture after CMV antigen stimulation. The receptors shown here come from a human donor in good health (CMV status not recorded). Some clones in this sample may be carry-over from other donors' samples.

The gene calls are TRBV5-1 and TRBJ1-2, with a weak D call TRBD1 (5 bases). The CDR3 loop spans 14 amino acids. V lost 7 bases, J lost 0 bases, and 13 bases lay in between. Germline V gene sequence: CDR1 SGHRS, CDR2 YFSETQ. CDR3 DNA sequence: TGCGCCAGCGGGGCCACAGGTGCTAACTATGGCTACACCTTC. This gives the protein CASGATGANYGYTF.

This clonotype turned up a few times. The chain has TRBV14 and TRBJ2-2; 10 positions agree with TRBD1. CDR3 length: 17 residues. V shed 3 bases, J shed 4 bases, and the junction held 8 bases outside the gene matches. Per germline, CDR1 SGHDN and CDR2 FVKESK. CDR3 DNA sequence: TGTGCCAGCAGCCATTCGAGACAGGGGGCTGCCACCGGGGAGCTGTTTTTT. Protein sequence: CASSHSRQGAATGELFF.

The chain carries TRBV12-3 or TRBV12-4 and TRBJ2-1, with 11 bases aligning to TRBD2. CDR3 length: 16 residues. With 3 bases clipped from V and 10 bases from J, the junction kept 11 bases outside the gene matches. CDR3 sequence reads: CASSFLAGGPGLEQFF. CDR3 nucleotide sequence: TGTGCCAGCAGTTTTCTAGCGGGGGGCCCCGGTCTGGAGCAGTTCTTC.

DNA of the CDR3: TGTGCCAGCAGCTCAGCCCGGACGGACCCGTATAATTCACCCCTCCACTTT. Translated, it gives CASSSARTDPYNSPLHF. The V gene is TRBV11-3, the J gene TRBJ1-6; D is undetermined. The germline V gene has CDR1 SGHNT and CDR2 YENEEA. The CDR3 length is 17 residues. Trimming removed 4 bases at V and 4 bases at J, with 17 bases between.

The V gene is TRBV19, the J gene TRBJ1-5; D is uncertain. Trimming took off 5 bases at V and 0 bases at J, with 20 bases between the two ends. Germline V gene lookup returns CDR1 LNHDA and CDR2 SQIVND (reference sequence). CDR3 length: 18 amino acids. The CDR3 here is CASSPPSFRRSSNQPQHF. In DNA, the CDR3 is TGTGCCAGTAGTCCCCCTAGCTTTAGGCGAAGTAGCAATCAGCCCCAGCATTTT.

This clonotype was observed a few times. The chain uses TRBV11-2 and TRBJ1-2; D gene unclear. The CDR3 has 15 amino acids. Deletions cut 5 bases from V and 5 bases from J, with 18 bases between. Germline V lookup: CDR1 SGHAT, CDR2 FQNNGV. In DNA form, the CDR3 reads TGTGCCAGCAGCCCGCCCCGGTTTAACTTTTATGGCTACACCTTC. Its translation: CASSPPRFNFYGYTF.

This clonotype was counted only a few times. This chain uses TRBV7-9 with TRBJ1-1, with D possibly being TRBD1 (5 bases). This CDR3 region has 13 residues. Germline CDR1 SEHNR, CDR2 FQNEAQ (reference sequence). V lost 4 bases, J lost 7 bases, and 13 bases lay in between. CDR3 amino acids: CASSSLGAVEAFF. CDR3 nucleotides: TGTGCCAGCAGCTCGTTAGGGGCGGTTGAAGCTTTCTTT.